Listed here is a single T cell receptor beta chain. As yet, its antigen is unknown. Per germline, CDR1 MGHDK and CDR2 SYGVNS. The CDR3 extends over 15 amino acids. With V trimmed by 4 bases and J by 2 bases, 7 bases remained unmatched. The record originates from a study of T cell repertoires in cytomegalovirus infection. Looking at the study overall: The study used recently identified HLA-C-restricted and well-studied HLA-B-restricted CMV epitopes. TCR beta signatures that were public indicated CMV infection and matching HLA type. Study results and caveats: Carriers of CMV and the relevant HLA type were discriminated by public TCR beta frequency. The ex vivo response was dominated by HLA-C-restricted CMV-specific TCR beta clonotypes.

TCRdb reprocessed the reads with MiXCR, giving one entry per CDR3 protein. The sample carries about 830,000 distinct CDR3 sequences, approximately 32% recorded once. The receptor's source is a human donor in good health (CMV status not recorded). Some clones in this sample may be carry-over from other donors' samples. The chain recombines TRBV25-1 with TRBJ1-1; TRBD1 aligns across 7 bases. Sequences were derived from cultured CD8+ T cells from PBMCs, sampled from culture after CMV antigen stimulation. The CDR3 protein is CASSVGDRTNTEAFF. The CDR3 DNA sequence: TGTGCCAGCAGTGTAGGGGACAGAACAAACACTGAAGCTTTCTTT.